One TCR beta chain is described in this entry. One end of the junction does not line up with germline, which may come from a read error. The PCR used 60 Vbeta and 13 Jbeta primers. Sequenced by immunoSEQ multiplex PCR; TCRdb stores in-frame clones only, minus some. The sample includes about 110,000 clones, more than 60% seen only once; the top ten take 6.1%. The sample comes from a study of cytomegalovirus exposure and HLA in healthy donors. Study as a whole: Of all 400 or so donors who were genotyped, roughly 85% belonged to the Caucasian-associated ancestry cluster.

The source of this sequence is a woman between 45 and 60 years old in good health and CMV-seropositive. The sequenced material came from PBMCs.

The CDR3 DNA is TGTGCCAGCAGCGTCCCCGTGAATACTGAAGTTTTCTTT. This gives the protein CASSVPVNTEVFF. The rearrangement uses TRBV9 and TRBJ1-1; no firm D call. The CDR3 consists of 13 residues. Germline CDR1 SGDLS, CDR2 YYNGEE.